Below are 3 T cell receptor beta chains sequenced from a single sample in a study of cytomegalovirus exposure and HLA in healthy donors. The study ran its PCR with 60 Vbeta and 13 Jbeta primers. The data were produced by immunoSEQ multiplex PCR, yet TCRdb's version contains in-frame clones alone and is incomplete. The sample holds about 140,000 clones, more than 75% seen once. The specimen was PBMCs. The receptor set was obtained from a woman between 40 and 55 years old in good health and CMV-seronegative.

CDR3 in amino acids: CASSLVGETQYF. The DNA for the CDR3 is TGTGCCAGCAGCTTGGTCGGGGAGACCCAGTACTTC. The chain recombines TRBV5-5 with TRBJ2-5; D is unclear. CDR1 and CDR2 from the germline V gene are SGHKS and YYEKEE (reference sequence). The CDR3 runs to 12 residues. V shed 0 bases and J shed 5 bases, with 5 bases lying between them. The entire variable domain, with the rest obtained from reference TRBV5-5 and TRBJ2-5, is as follows: DAGVTQSPTHLIKTRGQQVTLRCSPISGHKSVSWYQQVLGQGPQFIFQYYEKEERGRGNFPDRFSARQFPNYSSELNVNALLLGDSALYLCASSLVGETQYFGPGTRLLVL.

The rearrangement links TRBV7-6 to TRBJ1-2; no clear D. In germline, CDR1 is SGHVS, CDR2 FNYEAQ. Between the trimmed V and J ends, which lost 4 bases and 5 bases, there was a span of 8 bases. This CDR3 contains 12 residues. The CDR3 loop is CASSSNGYGYTF. The DNA of the CDR3 is TGTGCCAGCAGCTCCAACGGGTATGGCTACACCTTC.

For this clone: The same CDR3 is also encoded by other DNA sequences in this sample. The chain combines TRBV12-5 with TRBJ2-2; tentatively, D is TRBD1 (6 bases). This CDR3 region has 15 residues. The germline gives CDR1 LGHNT, CDR2 FRNRAP. The V and J ends lost 2 bases and 3 bases respectively, with 10 bases between them. The CDR3 sequence: CASGLTTGYTGELFF. CDR3 in DNA: TGTGCTAGTGGTTTGACAACAGGGTACACCGGGGAGCTGTTTTTT.